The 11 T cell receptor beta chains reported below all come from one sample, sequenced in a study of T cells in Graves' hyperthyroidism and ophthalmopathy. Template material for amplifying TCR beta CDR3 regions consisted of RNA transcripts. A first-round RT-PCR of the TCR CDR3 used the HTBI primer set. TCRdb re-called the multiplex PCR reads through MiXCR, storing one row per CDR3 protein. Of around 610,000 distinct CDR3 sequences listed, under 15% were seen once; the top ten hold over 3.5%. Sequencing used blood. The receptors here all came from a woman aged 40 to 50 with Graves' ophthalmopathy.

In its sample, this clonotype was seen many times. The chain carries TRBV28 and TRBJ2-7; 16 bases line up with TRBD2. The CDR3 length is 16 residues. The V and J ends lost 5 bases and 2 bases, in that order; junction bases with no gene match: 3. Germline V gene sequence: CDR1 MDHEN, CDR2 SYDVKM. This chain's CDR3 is CASSRGTSGRAYEQYF. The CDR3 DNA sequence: TGTGCCAGCAGTCGAGGGACTAGCGGGAGGGCCTACGAGCAGTACTTC.

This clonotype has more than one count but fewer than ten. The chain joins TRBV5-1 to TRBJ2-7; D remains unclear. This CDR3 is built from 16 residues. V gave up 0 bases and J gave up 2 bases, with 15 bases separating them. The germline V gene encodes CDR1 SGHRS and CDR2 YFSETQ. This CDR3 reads CASSLASGTVTYEQYF. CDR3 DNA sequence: TGCGCCAGCAGCTTGGCCAGTGGTACCGTAACCTACGAGCAGTACTTC.

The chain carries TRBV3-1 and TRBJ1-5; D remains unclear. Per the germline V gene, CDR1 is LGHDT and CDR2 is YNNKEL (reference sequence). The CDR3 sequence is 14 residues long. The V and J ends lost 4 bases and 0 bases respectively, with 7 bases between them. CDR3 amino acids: CASSLTNSNQPQHF. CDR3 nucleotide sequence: TGTGCCAGCAGCCTTACTAATAGCAATCAGCCCCAGCATTTT.

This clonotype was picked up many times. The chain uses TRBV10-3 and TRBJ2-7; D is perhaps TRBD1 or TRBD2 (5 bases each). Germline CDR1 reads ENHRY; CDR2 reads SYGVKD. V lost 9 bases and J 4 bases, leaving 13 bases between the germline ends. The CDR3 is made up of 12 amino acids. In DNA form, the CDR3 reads TGTGCCATGTCCCGGGACGGGTACGAGCAGTACTTC. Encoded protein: CAMSRDGYEQYF.

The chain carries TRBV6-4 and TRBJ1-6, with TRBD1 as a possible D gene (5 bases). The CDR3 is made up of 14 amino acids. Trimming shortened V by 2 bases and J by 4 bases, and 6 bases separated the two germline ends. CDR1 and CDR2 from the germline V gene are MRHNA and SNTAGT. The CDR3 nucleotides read TGTGCCAGCAGTGACGGGGGGTATAATTCACCCCTCCACTTT. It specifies CASSDGGYNSPLHF.

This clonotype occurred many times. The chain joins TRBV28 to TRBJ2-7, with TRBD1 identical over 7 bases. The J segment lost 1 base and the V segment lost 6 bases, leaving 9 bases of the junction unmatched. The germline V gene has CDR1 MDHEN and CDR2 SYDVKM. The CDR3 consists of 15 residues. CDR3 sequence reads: CASSPLGDRSYEQYF. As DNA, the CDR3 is TGTGCCAGCAGCCCACTAGGGGACAGATCCTACGAGCAGTACTTC.

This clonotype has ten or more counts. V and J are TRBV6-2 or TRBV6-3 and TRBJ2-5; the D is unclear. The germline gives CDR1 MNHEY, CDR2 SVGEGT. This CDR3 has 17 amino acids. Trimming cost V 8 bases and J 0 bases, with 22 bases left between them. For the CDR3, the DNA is TGTGCCAGCGGCCGTATTAAGGCGATCGGCTACCAAGAGACCCAGTACTTC. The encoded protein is CASGRIKAIGYQETQYF.

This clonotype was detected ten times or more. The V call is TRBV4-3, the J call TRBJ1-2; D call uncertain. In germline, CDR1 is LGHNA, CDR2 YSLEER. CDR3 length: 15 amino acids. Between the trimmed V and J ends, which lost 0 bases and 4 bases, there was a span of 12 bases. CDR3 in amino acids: CASSQDEGQSYGYTF. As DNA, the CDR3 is TGCGCCAGCAGCCAAGATGAAGGGCAGAGCTATGGCTACACCTTC.

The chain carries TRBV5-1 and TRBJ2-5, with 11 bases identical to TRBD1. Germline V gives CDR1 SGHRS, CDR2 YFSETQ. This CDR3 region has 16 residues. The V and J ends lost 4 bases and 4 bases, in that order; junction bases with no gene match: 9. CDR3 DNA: TGCGCCAGCAGCCAAGCCAGCGGGACAGGGGGAGAGACCCAGTACTTC. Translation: CASSQASGTGGETQYF.

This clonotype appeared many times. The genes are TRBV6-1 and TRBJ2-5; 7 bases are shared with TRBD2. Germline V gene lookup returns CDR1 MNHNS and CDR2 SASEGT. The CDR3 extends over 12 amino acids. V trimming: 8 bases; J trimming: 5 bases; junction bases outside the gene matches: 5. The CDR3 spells CASQAGRETQYF. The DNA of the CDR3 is TGTGCCAGCCAAGCGGGGAGGGAGACCCAGTACTTC.

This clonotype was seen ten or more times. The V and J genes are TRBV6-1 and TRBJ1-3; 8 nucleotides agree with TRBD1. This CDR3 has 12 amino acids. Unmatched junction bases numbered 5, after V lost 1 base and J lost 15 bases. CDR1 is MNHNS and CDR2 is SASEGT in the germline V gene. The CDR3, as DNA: TGTGCCAGCAGTGAAGTGATTGGACAGGGATATTTT. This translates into CASSEVIGQGYF.